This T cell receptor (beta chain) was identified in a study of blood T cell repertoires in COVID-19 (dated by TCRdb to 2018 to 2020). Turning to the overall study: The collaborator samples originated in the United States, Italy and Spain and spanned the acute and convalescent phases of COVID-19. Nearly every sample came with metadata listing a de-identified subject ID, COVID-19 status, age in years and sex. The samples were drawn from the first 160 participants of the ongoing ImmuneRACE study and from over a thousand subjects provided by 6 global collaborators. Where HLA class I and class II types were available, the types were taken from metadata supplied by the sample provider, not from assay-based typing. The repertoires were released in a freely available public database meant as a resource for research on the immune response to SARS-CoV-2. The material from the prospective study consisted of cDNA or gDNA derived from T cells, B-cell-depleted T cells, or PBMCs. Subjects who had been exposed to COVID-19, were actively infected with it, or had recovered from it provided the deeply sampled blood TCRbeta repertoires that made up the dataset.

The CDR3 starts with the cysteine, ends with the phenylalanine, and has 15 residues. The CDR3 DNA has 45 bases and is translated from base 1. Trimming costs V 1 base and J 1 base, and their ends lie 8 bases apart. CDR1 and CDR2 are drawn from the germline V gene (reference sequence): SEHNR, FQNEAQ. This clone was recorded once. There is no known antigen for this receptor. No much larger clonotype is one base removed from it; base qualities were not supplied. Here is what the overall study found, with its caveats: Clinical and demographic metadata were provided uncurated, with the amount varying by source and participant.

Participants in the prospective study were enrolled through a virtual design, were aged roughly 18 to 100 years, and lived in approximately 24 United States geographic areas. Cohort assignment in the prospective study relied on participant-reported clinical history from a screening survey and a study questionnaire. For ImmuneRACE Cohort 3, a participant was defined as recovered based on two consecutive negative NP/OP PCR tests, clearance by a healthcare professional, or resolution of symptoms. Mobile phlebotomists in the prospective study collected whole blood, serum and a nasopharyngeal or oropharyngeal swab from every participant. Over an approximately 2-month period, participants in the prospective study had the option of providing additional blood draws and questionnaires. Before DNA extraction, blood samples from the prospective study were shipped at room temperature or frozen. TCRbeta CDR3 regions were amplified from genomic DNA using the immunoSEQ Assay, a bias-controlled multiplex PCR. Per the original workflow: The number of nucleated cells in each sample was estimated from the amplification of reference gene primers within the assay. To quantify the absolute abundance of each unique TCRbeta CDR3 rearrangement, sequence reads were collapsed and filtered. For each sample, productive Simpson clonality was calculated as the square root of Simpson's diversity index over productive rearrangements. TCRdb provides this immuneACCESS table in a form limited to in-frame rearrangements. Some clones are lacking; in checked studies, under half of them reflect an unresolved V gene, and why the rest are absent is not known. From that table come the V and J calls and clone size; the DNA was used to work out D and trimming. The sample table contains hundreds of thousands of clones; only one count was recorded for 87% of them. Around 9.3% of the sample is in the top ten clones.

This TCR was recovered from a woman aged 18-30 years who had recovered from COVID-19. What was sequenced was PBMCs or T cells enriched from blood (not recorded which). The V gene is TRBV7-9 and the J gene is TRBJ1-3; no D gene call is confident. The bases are TGTGCCAGCAGCTTAGGGCAGGCATCTGGAAACACCATATATTTT. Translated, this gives CASSLGQASGNTIYF.